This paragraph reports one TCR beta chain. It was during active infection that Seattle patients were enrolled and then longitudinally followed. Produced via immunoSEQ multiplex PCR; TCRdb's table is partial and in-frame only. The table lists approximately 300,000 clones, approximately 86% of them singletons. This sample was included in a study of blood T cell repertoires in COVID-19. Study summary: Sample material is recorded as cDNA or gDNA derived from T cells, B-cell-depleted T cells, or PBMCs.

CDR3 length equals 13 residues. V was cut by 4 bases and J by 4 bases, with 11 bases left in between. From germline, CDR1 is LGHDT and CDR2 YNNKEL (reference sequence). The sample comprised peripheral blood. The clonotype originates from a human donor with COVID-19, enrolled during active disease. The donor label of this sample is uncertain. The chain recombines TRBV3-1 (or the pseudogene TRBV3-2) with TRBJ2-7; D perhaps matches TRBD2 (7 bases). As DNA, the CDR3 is TGTGCCAGCAGCCCAGAGGGGGGGTACGAGCAGTACTTC. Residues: CASSPEGGYEQYF.